Listed here are 12 T cell receptor beta chains from one sample, sequenced in a study of control samples from healthy donors and cancer patients. Assay used: immunoSEQ multiplex PCR; TCRdb lists only in-frame clones, some missing. This table has approximately 140,000 clones, roughly 92% appearing once. Sequences were obtained from blood. The receptors derive from a man aged 25-40 years in good health.

The chain uses TRBV24-1 and TRBJ2-2, with 9 bases lining up with TRBD1. CDR3 length equals 16 residues. Germline CDR1 KGHDR, CDR2 SFDVKD. Trimming took 8 bases from V and 5 from J; bases not matched to a gene: 11. CDR3 sequence (DNA): TGTGCCACCAAGGGCTCCGGGACAGGGCGAACCGGGGAGCTGTTTTTT. Encoded protein: CATKGSGTGRTGELFF.

The rearrangement joins TRBV6-1 to TRBJ1-5; D is perhaps TRBD1 (5 bases). The length of the CDR3 is 16 residues. Germline loops: CDR1 MNHNS, CDR2 SASEGT. V was trimmed by 2 bases and J by 2 bases, leaving 13 bases between them. The CDR3 reads CASSEIGGYGNQPQHF. The CDR3 DNA follows: TGTGCCAGCAGTGAAATTGGGGGGTATGGCAATCAGCCCCAGCATTTT.

This chain links TRBV14 with TRBJ2-5, with D unresolved. In germline, CDR1 is SGHDN, CDR2 FVKESK. This CDR3 has 12 residues. Trimming left V 6 bases short and J 6 bases short, with 11 bases between. The CDR3 protein is CASSQIPQTQYF. DNA of the CDR3: TGTGCCAGCAGTCAAATCCCCCAGACCCAGTACTTC.

The rearrangement links TRBV30 to TRBJ2-7; TRBD2 is a possible D gene (7 bases). Germline-derived CDR1 and CDR2 are GTSNPN and SVGIG (reference sequence). The V and J ends lost 0 bases and 8 bases respectively, with 11 bases between them. The CDR3 is made up of 12 amino acids. The CDR3 nucleotides read TGTGCCTGGAGTGTAACCGGGGGGCAGCAGTACTTC. This codes for CAWSVTGGQQYF.

Remarks on this clone: One junction end does not reproduce the germline sequence, and a read error may be involved. This chain connects TRBV28 to TRBJ1-2, with D unresolved. This CDR3 has 14 residues. The germline V gene has CDR1 MDHEN and CDR2 SYDVKM. The CDR3 is CASSLGGKFYSYTF. In DNA form, the CDR3 reads TGTGCCAGCAGTTTAGGTGGCAAATTCTATAGCTACACCTTC.

The chain recombines TRBV29-1 with TRBJ2-3; possible D gene TRBD1, 5 bases. The V and J ends lost 1 base and 2 bases respectively, with 10 bases between them. The germline V gene has CDR1 SQVTM and CDR2 ANQGSEA. The CDR3 length is 14 residues. CDR3 coding DNA: TGCAGCGTTGAAGTTACAGGCTTCACAGATACGCAGTATTTT. Protein: CSVEVTGFTDTQYF.

This clone has just one count. The CDR3 loop reads CASSPLANTQYF. The CDR3 DNA reads as TGTGCCAGCAGCCCGCTAGCGAATACGCAGTATTTT. The chain uses TRBV11-2 and TRBJ2-3, with D maybe TRBD2 (6 bases). Germline CDR1 reads SGHAT; CDR2 reads FQNNGV. The CDR3 is made up of 12 amino acids. V lost 5 bases and J lost 7, with 10 bases in between.

The CDR3 protein is CASSLSWRGTEAFF. CDR3 sequence (DNA): TGTGCCAGCAGCTTAAGTTGGAGGGGCACTGAAGCTTTCTTT. V usage is TRBV7-9 and J usage is TRBJ1-1; weak D call: TRBD1 (5 bases). Germline V gene data show CDR1 as SEHNR and CDR2 as FQNEAQ (reference sequence). Deletions cut 2 bases from V and 4 bases from J, with 11 bases between. The CDR3 length is 14 residues.

The rearrangement links TRBV2 to TRBJ1-2; TRBD1 is a possible D gene (6 bases). CDR3 length: 15 residues. Trimming left V 6 bases short and J 4 bases short, with 18 bases between. Germline V CDR1 and CDR2: SNHLY, FYNNEI. CDR3 nucleotide sequence: TGTGCCAGCAGACCCCTGGGGGGGACACCCTATGGCTACACCTTC. Protein: CASRPLGGTPYGYTF.

The chain carries TRBV13 and TRBJ2-1; either TRBD1 or TRBD2 may supply D (5 bases each). Germline V CDR1 and CDR2: PRHDT, FYEKMQ (reference sequence). Deletions cut 5 bases from V and 12 bases from J, with 14 bases between. CDR3 length equals 12 residues. In nucleotides, the CDR3 is TGTGCCAGCAGCGGACATAGCGACCGGCAGTTCTTC. Its protein product is CASSGHSDRQFF.

This clone was recorded once. This sequence joins TRBV7-8 and TRBJ1-5, with D unclear. V lost 3 bases, J lost 0 bases, and 12 bases lay in between. The length of the CDR3 is 16 residues. Germline assignment: CDR1 SGHVS and CDR2 FQNEAQ. This CDR3 is CASSFIGRNSNQPQHF. In DNA form, the CDR3 reads TGTGCCAGCAGCTTCATCGGACGGAATAGCAATCAGCCCCAGCATTTT.

V and J are TRBV5-5 and TRBJ2-1; no firm D call. CDR3 length equals 14 residues. Germline values: CDR1 SGHKS, CDR2 YYEKEE (reference sequence). Trimming took 6 bases from V and 8 from J, leaving 18 bases between them. DNA of the CDR3: TGTGCCAGCACCCCGACGCCGGACGGCGATGAGCAGTTCTTC. As protein: CASTPTPDGDEQFF. Full variable domain (rest looked up from reference TRBV5-5 and TRBJ2-1): DAGVTQSPTHLIKTRGQQVTLRCSPISGHKSVSWYQQVLGQGPQFIFQYYEKEERGRGNFPDRFSARQFPNYSSELNVNALLLGDSALYLCASTPTPDGDEQFFGPGTRLTVL.